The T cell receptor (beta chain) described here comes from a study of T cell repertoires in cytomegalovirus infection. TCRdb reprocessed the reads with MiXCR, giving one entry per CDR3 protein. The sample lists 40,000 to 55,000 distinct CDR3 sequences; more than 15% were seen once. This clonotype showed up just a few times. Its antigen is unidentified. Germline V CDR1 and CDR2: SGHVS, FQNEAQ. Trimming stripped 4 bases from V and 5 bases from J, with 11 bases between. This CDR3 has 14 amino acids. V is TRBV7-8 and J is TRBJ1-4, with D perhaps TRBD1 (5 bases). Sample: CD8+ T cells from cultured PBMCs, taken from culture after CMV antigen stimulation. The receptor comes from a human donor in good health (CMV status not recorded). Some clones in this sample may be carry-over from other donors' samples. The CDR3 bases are TGTGCCAGCAGCTATGACAGTCCAAATGAAAAACTGTTTTTT. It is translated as CASSYDSPNEKLFF.